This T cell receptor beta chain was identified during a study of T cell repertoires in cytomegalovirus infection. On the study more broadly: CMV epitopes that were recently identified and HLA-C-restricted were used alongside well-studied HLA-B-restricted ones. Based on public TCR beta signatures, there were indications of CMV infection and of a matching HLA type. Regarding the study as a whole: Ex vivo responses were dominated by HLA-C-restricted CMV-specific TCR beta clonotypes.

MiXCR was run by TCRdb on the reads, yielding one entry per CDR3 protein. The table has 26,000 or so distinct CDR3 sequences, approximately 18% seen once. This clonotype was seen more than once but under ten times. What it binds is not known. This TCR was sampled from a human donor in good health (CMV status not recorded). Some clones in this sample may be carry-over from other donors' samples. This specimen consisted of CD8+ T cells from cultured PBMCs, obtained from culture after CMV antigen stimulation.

The CDR3 loop is CASSPARDTQYF. CDR3 in DNA: TGTGCCAGCAGTCCGGCCCGCGATACGCAGTATTTT. The V gene is TRBV7-9, the J gene TRBJ2-3; D remains ambiguous. CDR3 length equals 12 residues. The ends were cut back, 6 bases at V and 6 bases at J, with 10 bases in the middle. In germline, CDR1 is SEHNR, CDR2 FQNEAQ (reference sequence).